Presented here are 12 T cell receptor beta chains from one specimen sequenced in a study of cytomegalovirus exposure and HLA in healthy donors (dated by TCRdb to the late 2010s). Library preparation used the immunoSEQ multiplex PCR assay. The multiplex PCR relied on a mix of 60 forward primers for TCR Vbeta segments and 13 reverse primers for TCR Jbeta segments. TCRdb limited this immuneACCESS table to in-frame rearrangements with V and J called. A share of clones is missing; checked studies link under half to unresolved V genes, and the rest is unexplained. The table for this sample lists about 130,000 clones; approximately 80% of them were counted only once. About 2.9% of the sample is held by the ten biggest clonotypes. The sequencing input was PBMCs. These receptors all stem from a man in his forties in good health and CMV-seronegative.

Concerning this clone itself: This same CDR3 is encoded by further DNA sequences in the sample. The chain couples TRBV29-1 to TRBJ2-5; the D is unclear. From germline, CDR1 is SQVTM and CDR2 ANQGSEA. The ends were cut back, 0 bases at V and 4 bases at J, with 15 bases in the middle. The CDR3 has 15 amino acids. Written as DNA, the CDR3 is TGCAGCGTTGAAGATCTTGGTGCGCTACTAGAGACCCAGTACTTC. Amino acids: CSVEDLGALLETQYF.

This clone was seen only a few times. The rearrangement joins TRBV27 to TRBJ2-1; TRBD1 is a possible D gene (6 bases). The CDR3 totals 14 residues. Trimming took 8 bases from V and 7 from J, leaving 18 bases between them. Germline V lookup: CDR1 MNHEY, CDR2 SMNVEV (reference sequence). The CDR3 sequence is CASRTGTPQNEQFF. CDR3 DNA sequence: TGTGCCAGCCGAACAGGGACACCCCAAAATGAGCAGTTCTTC.

The chain links TRBV25-1 to TRBJ2-5, with a tentative D call TRBD2 (7 bases). V lost 8 bases and J lost 4, with 26 bases in between. Looked up from germline, CDR1 is MGHDK and CDR2 is SYGVNS. The CDR3 loop spans 17 amino acids. CDR3 region: CASARDFGGPSRETQYF. DNA of the CDR3: TGTGCCAGCGCTCGCGATTTCGGGGGGCCCTCTCGAGAGACCCAGTACTTC.

The chain combines TRBV11-2 with TRBJ2-7; D gene unclear. The germline V gene encodes CDR1 SGHAT and CDR2 FQNNGV. The CDR3 totals 16 residues. V lost 5 bases and J 3 bases, leaving 20 bases between the germline ends. CDR3 in amino acids: CASSPWNSGHLYEQYF. CDR3 nucleotide sequence: TGTGCCAGCAGCCCCTGGAACTCAGGCCATCTCTACGAGCAGTACTTC.

V usage is TRBV7-2 and J usage is TRBJ2-7, with 11 bases lining up with TRBD2. V was pared by 3 bases and J by 4 bases, with 2 bases of the junction left unmatched. Germline V CDR1 and CDR2: SGHTA, FQGNSA. The CDR3 extends over 14 amino acids. This CDR3 is CASSFSGGEYEQYF. For the CDR3, the DNA is TGTGCCAGCAGCTTTAGCGGGGGGGAGTACGAGCAGTACTTC.

The chain's CDR3 is CASSLMQVHQPQHF. The DNA for the CDR3 is TGTGCCAGCAGTTTAATGCAGGTCCATCAGCCCCAGCATTTT. This rearrangement joins TRBV28 to TRBJ1-5, with D unclear. Per germline, CDR1 MDHEN and CDR2 SYDVKM. V was shortened by 2 bases and J by 5 bases, with 10 bases between the two germline ends. This CDR3 comprises 14 residues.

This chain connects TRBV29-1 to TRBJ2-3; D perhaps matches TRBD1 (6 bases). V was cut by 6 bases and J by 6 bases, with 19 bases left in between. CDR3 length: 14 amino acids. Germline V gene lookup returns CDR1 SQVTM and CDR2 ANQGSEA. CDR3 loop: CSVDRQVGRDTQYF. DNA of the CDR3: TGCAGCGTCGACCGACAGGTTGGTCGGGATACGCAGTATTTT.

The chain joins TRBV9 to TRBJ2-3; D ambiguous. V was pared by 0 bases and J by 4 bases, with 9 bases between. CDR1 is SGDLS and CDR2 is YYNGEE in the germline V gene. The CDR3 runs 14 residues. The CDR3 DNA reads TGTGCCAGCAGCGTAGCTCCCAGTGCAGATACGCAGTATTTT. The encoded protein is CASSVAPSADTQYF. Full variable domain (rest looked up from reference TRBV9 and TRBJ2-3): DSGVTQTPKHLITATGQRVTLRCSPRSGDLSVYWYQQSLDQGLQFLIQYYNGEERAKGNILERFSAQQFPDLHSELNLSSLELGDSALYFCASSVAPSADTQYFGPGTRLTVL.

V and J are TRBV5-1 and TRBJ2-2; TRBD1 matches at 7 bases. Trimming took 2 bases from V and 3 from J; bases not matched to a gene: 7. The CDR3 runs 16 residues. CDR1 and CDR2 (germline): SGHRS, YFSETQ. The CDR3 here is CASSFPGGLYTGELFF. The CDR3 coding sequence is TGCGCCAGCAGCTTTCCAGGGGGTTTGTACACCGGGGAGCTGTTTTTT.

V and J are TRBV5-1 and TRBJ1-1, with D uncertain. The V gene lost 4 bases and the J gene lost 1 base, with 11 bases spanning the gap. In germline, CDR1 is SGHRS, CDR2 YFSETQ. The CDR3 consists of 14 residues. In nucleotides, the CDR3 is TGCGCCAGCAGCCGCCAAACGGGGAACACTGAAGCTTTCTTT. Protein sequence: CASSRQTGNTEAFF.

The chain links TRBV30 to TRBJ2-7, with a tentative D call TRBD2 (5 bases). Germline CDR1 is GTSNPN and CDR2 is SVGIG (reference sequence). The germline V and J ends were trimmed by 3 bases and 6 bases, with 12 bases remaining between them. There are 12 residues in the CDR3. The CDR3 protein is CAWSALVSEQYF. CDR3 in DNA: TGTGCCTGGAGCGCACTAGTCTCCGAGCAGTACTTC.

This clone was counted between two and nine times. The genes are TRBV27 and TRBJ2-7; D is possibly TRBD1 (5 bases). V lost 3 bases, J lost 4 bases, and 13 bases lay in between. The CDR3 runs to 14 residues. Germline values: CDR1 MNHEY, CDR2 SMNVEV (reference sequence). DNA of the CDR3: TGTGCCAGCAGTTTTGGGGCAGGATCTTACGAGCAGTACTTC. Protein: CASSFGAGSYEQYF.